Each of the 26 T cell receptor beta chains below was sequenced from the same sample in a study of CD8+CD57+ T cells in acquired aplastic anemia. Template material for TCR beta VDJ and CDR3 profiling consisted of genomic DNA. Each CDR3 protein is one row after TCRdb ran MiXCR on the reads. Here the sample spans under 200,000 distinct CDR3 sequences, around 48% being singletons. It was patients with CD8+CD57+ cell expansion by flow cytometry who were chosen for sequencing. Specimen: sorted CD4+, CD8+, or CD8+CD57+ T cells (not recorded which) from PBMCs. All receptors derive from a human donor with aplastic anemia.

As for this clonotype: Since no conserved phenylalanine or tryptophan closes the CDR3, a read error is the likely cause. This rearrangement joins TRBV7-3 to TRBJ2-7; 11 bases line up with TRBD1. V gave up 0 bases and J gave up 7 bases; unmatched junction bases: 5. Looked up from germline, CDR1 is SGHTA and CDR2 is FQGTGA. This CDR3 contains 15 residues. The CDR3 DNA sequence: TGTGCCAGCAGCTTAACCGGGACAGGGGGAAATGAGCAGTACCTC. This codes for CASSLTGTGGNEQYL.

To note about this clonotype: A much larger clone differs from this one at a single base, so this may be a read error. This sequence joins TRBV4-2 and TRBJ2-3; 7 nucleotides agree with TRBD2. V dropped 4 bases and J dropped 2; count of bases not matched to a gene: 9. This CDR3 is built from 16 residues. In germline, CDR1 is LGHNA, CDR2 YNFKEQ. CDR3 DNA: TGTGCCAGCAGCCCGGGGGAGGGACCGGACACAGATACGCAGTATTTT. This translates into CASSPGEGPDTDTQYF.

The CDR3 DNA reads as TGCAGTGCTAATAAGCCGGGACAGGGGCCCTACGAGCAGTACTTC. Amino acids: CSANKPGQGPYEQYF. The chain combines TRBV20-1 with TRBJ2-7; TRBD1 agrees at 10 bases. The germline V gene encodes CDR1 DFQATT and CDR2 SNEGSKA (reference sequence). J lost 2 bases, V lost 4 bases, and 8 bases had no gene match. This CDR3 region has 15 residues.

The chain joins TRBV9 to TRBJ2-7; TRBD2 matches at 9 bases. With V trimmed by 1 base and J by 7 bases, 3 bases remained unmatched. The germline V gene has CDR1 SGDLS and CDR2 YYNGEE. The CDR3 has 13 residues. The CDR3: CASSVTLAGEQYF. The CDR3 DNA is TGTGCCAGCAGCGTAACGCTAGCGGGAGAGCAGTACTTC.

This clonotype has ten or more counts. This chain uses TRBV9 with TRBJ2-5; no clear D gene. Germline CDR1 and CDR2: SGDLS and YYNGEE. With 3 bases removed from V and 4 bases from J, the gap between germline ends came to 13 bases. The CDR3 is 14 residues long. The chain's CDR3 is CASSAGPLVETQYF. CDR3 coding DNA: TGTGCCAGCAGCGCAGGCCCGTTGGTAGAGACCCAGTACTTC.

This clonotype was observed many times. The chain links TRBV24-1 to TRBJ2-2; D remains ambiguous. CDR1 KGHDR and CDR2 SFDVKD come from the germline V gene. The CDR3 consists of 13 residues. V dropped 5 bases and J dropped 4 bases, with 7 bases sitting between them. CDR3 nucleotide sequence: TGTGCCACCAGTGGAAGAAGCACCGGGGAGCTGTTTTTT. Translating it yields CATSGRSTGELFF.

This clonotype was recorded many times. The chain combines TRBV6-6 with TRBJ1-1; D is undetermined. The V gene's germline CDR1 is MNHNY and CDR2 SVGAGI (reference sequence). V shed 6 bases and J shed 6 bases, with 20 bases lying between them. The CDR3 is 15 amino acids. CDR3 nucleotides: TGTGCCAGCAGATCGACACCCACACTATTCGCTGAAGCTTTCTTT. Protein product: CASRSTPTLFAEAFF.

The chain carries TRBV27 and TRBJ2-3; 8 bases are shared with TRBD2. Germline V gene sequence: CDR1 MNHEY, CDR2 SMNVEV (reference sequence). V shed 6 bases, J shed 3 bases, and the junction held 8 bases outside the gene matches. The CDR3 has 15 amino acids. The CDR3 DNA follows: TGTGCCAGCAGGGTACTAGCGGAGCCTACAGATACGCAGTATTTT. Its translation: CASRVLAEPTDTQYF.

The chain employs TRBV19 and TRBJ2-1, with D possibly being TRBD1 (5 bases). The V and J ends lost 5 bases and 8 bases respectively, with 10 bases between them. The germline V gene encodes CDR1 LNHDA and CDR2 SQIVND (reference sequence). The CDR3 has 12 residues. DNA of the CDR3: TGTGCCAGTAGTGTCCGCAGGGATGAGCAGTTCTTC. Translation gives CASSVRRDEQFF.

This clonotype was observed many times. J is TRBJ1-1 and V is TRBV19; no definite D call. The CDR3 is made up of 15 amino acids. Germline lookup yields CDR1 LNHDA and CDR2 SQIVND (reference sequence). Trimming shortened V by 1 base and J by 0 bases, and 9 bases separated the two germline ends. The CDR3 loop is CASSIGGLLNTEAFF. Written as DNA, the CDR3 is TGTGCCAGTAGTATAGGTGGGCTACTGAACACTGAAGCTTTCTTT.

At least ten counts were recorded for this clonotype. V and J are TRBV5-1 and TRBJ1-2; unclear D gene. Germline CDR1 is SGHRS and CDR2 is YFSETQ. V dropped 2 bases and J dropped 6 bases, with 11 bases sitting between them. The CDR3 contains 13 residues. The CDR3, as DNA: TGCGCCAGCAGCTTACCGGACGTTGATGGCTACACCTTC. This codes for CASSLPDVDGYTF.

The gene calls are TRBV15 and TRBJ2-7; D is ambiguous. This CDR3 region has 11 residues. CDR1 LNHNV and CDR2 YYDKDF come from the germline V gene (reference sequence). V lost 3 bases, J lost 5 bases, and 5 bases lay in between. The CDR3 sequence is CATSSTNEQYF. The CDR3 nucleotides read TGTGCCACCAGCAGCACTAACGAGCAGTACTTC.

The chain carries TRBV29-1 and TRBJ2-7, with D hard to call. The V and J ends lost 6 bases and 3 bases respectively, with 12 bases between them. Per germline, CDR1 SQVTM and CDR2 ANQGSEA. This CDR3 region has 12 residues. CDR3: CSVAGSDYEQYF. CDR3 bases: TGCAGCGTCGCCGGGTCTGACTACGAGCAGTACTTC.

The chain links TRBV5-1 to TRBJ2-3, with TRBD1 identical over 8 bases. The CDR3 length is 14 residues. Germline trimming cut 1 base from V and 4 bases from J; bases unmatched to any gene: 2. Germline loops: CDR1 SGHRS, CDR2 YFSETQ. The CDR3 protein is CASSLPTGADTQYF. The CDR3 DNA reads TGCGCCAGCAGCTTGCCGACAGGGGCAGATACGCAGTATTTT.

This clonotype appeared many times. The chain employs TRBV5-6 and TRBJ1-2; D remains ambiguous. Germline V CDR1 and CDR2: SGHDT, YYEEEE. V gave up 4 bases and J gave up 1 base, with 5 bases separating them. This CDR3 contains 12 residues. The CDR3 DNA is TGTGCCAGCAGCCCCAATAACTATGGCTACACCTTC. This gives the protein CASSPNNYGYTF. The full variable domain, rest sourced from reference TRBV5-6 and TRBJ1-2, is DAGVTQSPTHLIKTRGQQVTLRCSPKSGHDTVSWYQQALGQGPQFIFQYYEEEERQRGNFPDRFSGHQFPNYSSELNVNALLLGDSALYLCASSPNNYGYTFGSGTRLTVV.

This clonotype came up a few times. Because the CDR3 is missing its conserved closing phenylalanine or tryptophan, this is likely a read error. The DNA is omitted, as the CDR3 cannot be located on it reliably, and the CDR3 follows TCRdb's listing. The chain carries TRBV3-1 and TRBJ2-7; the D call TRBD2 from the table was never checked on the DNA. The CDR3 is 9 amino acids in total, end residues counted. Germline CDR1 is LGHDT and CDR2 is YNNKEL (reference sequence). CDR3 sequence: CASSQGLAG.

On this clonotype itself: A single base separates this from a much larger clone, so it may be a read error. CDR3 sequence: CASALPNRVIGHTEAFF. The CDR3 DNA reads as TGTGCCAGCGCCTTACCGAACAGGGTAATCGGTCACACTGAAGCTTTCTTT. The chain carries TRBV7-2 and TRBJ1-1, with D tentatively TRBD1 (6 bases). The CDR3 is 17 residues long. The germline gives CDR1 SGHTA, CDR2 FQGNSA. Trimming removed 8 bases from V and 3 bases from J, with 25 bases in between. The variable domain in full, with the rest retrieved from reference TRBV7-2 and TRBJ1-1, is GAGVSQSPSNKVTEKGKDVELRCDPISGHTALYWYRQSLGQGLEFLIYFQGNSAPDKSGLPSDRFSAERTGGSVSTLTIQRTQQEDSAVYLCASALPNRVIGHTEAFFGQGTRLTVV.

The chain links TRBV2 to TRBJ1-2, with 7 bases fitting TRBD1. Trimming removed 5 bases from V and 6 bases from J; junction bases left unmatched: 6. The CDR3 runs to 13 residues. Per the germline V gene, CDR1 is SNHLY and CDR2 is FYNNEI. The CDR3 DNA is TGTGCCAGCAGTTCACAGGGGCCGGATGGCTACACCTTC. Translating it yields CASSSQGPDGYTF.

This sequence joins TRBV24-1 and TRBJ2-7; TRBD1 matches 9 bases. In germline, CDR1 is KGHDR, CDR2 SFDVKD. V lost 7 bases, J lost 0 bases, and 12 bases stayed unmatched. The CDR3 sequence is 17 residues long. For the CDR3, the DNA is TGTGCCACCAGAGGGGACAGGGTGACGGGTAGCTCCTACGAGCAGTACTTC. Translation: CATRGDRVTGSSYEQYF.

The rearrangement joins TRBV9 to TRBJ1-5, with a possible D match to TRBD1 (5 bases). The ends were cut back, 0 bases at V and 3 bases at J, with 10 bases in the middle. Germline CDR1 SGDLS, CDR2 YYNGEE. The CDR3 length is 15 residues. The CDR3 here is CASSVGGNDNQPQHF. In DNA, the CDR3 is TGTGCCAGCAGCGTAGGGGGGAACGACAATCAGCCCCAGCATTTT. Supplemented by reference TRBV9 and TRBJ1-5, the full variable domain reads DSGVTQTPKHLITATGQRVTLRCSPRSGDLSVYWYQQSLDQGLQFLIQYYNGEERAKGNILERFSAQQFPDLHSELNLSSLELGDSALYFCASSVGGNDNQPQHFGDGTRLSIL.

This clonotype was seen ten or more times. The CDR3 region has the DNA TGTGCCAGCAGCTCCGGGACTAGGAGGTTGGAGACCCAGTACTTC. Protein product: CASSSGTRRLETQYF. The chain links TRBV7-8 to TRBJ2-5, with 8 bases matching TRBD2. J gave up 5 bases and V 4 bases, and 9 bases lay outside the gene matches. The CDR3 sequence is 15 residues long. In germline, CDR1 is SGHVS, CDR2 FQNEAQ.

This CDR3 reads CASSDPWGGGYEQYF. In nucleotides, the CDR3 is TGTGCCAGCAGTGACCCCTGGGGCGGAGGCTACGAGCAGTACTTC. The gene calls are TRBV2 and TRBJ2-7; D is possibly TRBD1 or TRBD2 (5 bases each). The CDR3 is made up of 15 amino acids. The V gene lost 3 bases and the J gene lost 3 bases, with 15 bases spanning the gap. In germline, CDR1 is SNHLY, CDR2 FYNNEI.

This clonotype was seen repeatedly, ten times or more. The chain joins TRBV20-1 to TRBJ1-6, with 9 nucleotides matching TRBD1. The J segment lost 8 bases and the V segment lost 0 bases, leaving 11 bases of the junction unmatched. The CDR3 has 17 amino acids. Germline V CDR1 and CDR2: DFQATT, SNEGSKA (reference sequence). CDR3 DNA: TGCAGTGCTAGAGACCAGAACCTAGGGGACAGGGATTCACCCCTCCACTTT. This sequence encodes CSARDQNLGDRDSPLHF.

This sequence joins TRBV10-1 and TRBJ2-5, with 8 bases lining up with TRBD1. Trimming took 5 bases from V and 0 from J; bases not matched to a gene: 11. The CDR3 sequence is 17 residues long. Germline CDR1 and CDR2: WNHNN and SYGVQD (reference sequence). The CDR3 spells CASSYGTGERYQETQYF. CDR3 DNA: TGCGCCAGCAGTTACGGGACAGGTGAACGGTACCAAGAGACCCAGTACTTC.

Worth noting for this clonotype: Possible read error: a much larger clone is one base away. The V call is TRBV12-3 or TRBV12-4, the J call TRBJ1-6; 9 nucleotides agree with TRBD1. Trimming cost V 6 bases and J 10 bases; bases outside gene matches: 13. The CDR3 runs 16 residues. This CDR3 reads CASRPKDRGWKSPLHF. Here the CDR3 DNA reads TGTGCCAGCAGACCCAAGGACAGGGGATGGAAATCACCCCTCCACTTT.

The rearrangement joins TRBV20-1 to TRBJ2-1; D not certain. The CDR3 is 11 residues long. Trimming shortened V by 6 bases and J by 2 bases, and 5 bases separated the two germline ends. Germline CDR1 is DFQATT and CDR2 is SNEGSKA (reference sequence). CDR3 DNA: TGCAGTGCCAGCCCCTACAATGAGCAGTTCTTC. Translating it yields CSASPYNEQFF.